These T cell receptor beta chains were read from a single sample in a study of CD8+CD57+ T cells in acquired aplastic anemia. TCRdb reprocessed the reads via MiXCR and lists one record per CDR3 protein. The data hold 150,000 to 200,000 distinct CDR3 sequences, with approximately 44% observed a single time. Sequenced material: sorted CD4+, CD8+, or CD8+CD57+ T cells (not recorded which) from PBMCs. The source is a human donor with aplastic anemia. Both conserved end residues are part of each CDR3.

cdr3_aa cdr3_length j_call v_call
CSARTTSGGWYEQYF 15 TRBJ2-7 TRBV20-1
CASSRTSGGAKNIQYF 16 TRBJ2-4 TRBV5-1
CSVELGSSPDRETQYF 16 TRBJ2-5 TRBV29-1
CAISEPAGGTDTQYF 15 TRBJ2-3 TRBV10-3
CASRAGEQYF 10 TRBJ2-7 TRBV6-2/TRBV6-3
CASTGGFASGANVLTF 16 TRBJ2-6 TRBV6-1
CASNHYQRNEQFF 13 TRBJ2-1 TRBV2
CASSLIFGATNEKLFF 16 TRBJ1-4 TRBV11-2
CASKLDRDYGYTF 13 TRBJ1-2 TRBV6-1
CASTGLRQGLRNTEAFF 17 TRBJ1-1 TRBV25-1
CASSAMQGLRETQYF 15 TRBJ2-5 TRBV2
CASSSTGGRGTDTQYF 16 TRBJ2-3 TRBV11-1
CASSESEAVTEAFF 14 TRBJ1-1 TRBV2
CASSQDVAANEKLFF 15 TRBJ1-4 TRBV3-1
CSARVGGYGSANYGYTF 17 TRBJ1-2 TRBV20-1
CASSPGTGWENEQYF 15 TRBJ2-3 TRBV10-3
CATASDPSTDTQYF 14 TRBJ2-3 TRBV15
CAISRGLLGGCTF 13 TRBJ1-2 TRBV19
CASSVREGHIEEQFF 15 TRBJ2-1 TRBV9
CANNGLAGGRAEQYF 15 TRBJ2-7 TRBV25-1
CASSLDSESSYEQYF 15 TRBJ2-7 TRBV4-2
CATKTAPRDEQYF 13 TRBJ2-7 TRBV19
CASRRDADTGELFF 14 TRBJ2-2 TRBV7-2
CSAWDRGVYGYTF 13 TRBJ1-2 TRBV20-1
CASSESSGQVYGYTF 15 TRBJ1-2 TRBV10-2
CASKTSEAFF 10 TRBJ1-1 TRBV6-1
CASSSPAGEGTDTQYF 16 TRBJ2-3 TRBV11-1
CASSGSETQYF 11 TRBJ2-5 TRBV5-1
CASSQDYWQPQHF 13 TRBJ1-5 TRBV14
CASSSQVEQYF 11 TRBJ2-7 TRBV7-2
CASSPPGQGSYEQYF 15 TRBJ2-7 TRBV19
CASGETQYF 9 TRBJ2-5 TRBV7-8
CATSEAGYNEQFF 13 TRBJ2-1 TRBV24-1
CASRDRVNTGELFF 14 TRBJ2-2 TRBV25-1
CSVRRGGNSPFF 12 TRBJ1-1 TRBV20-1
CASSVEGGASRGTGAFF 17 TRBJ1-1 TRBV9
CASSYSSGQSTIYF 14 TRBJ1-3 TRBV6-5
CASSLARTVDGYTF 14 TRBJ1-2 TRBV7-2
CASRPQGARSPLHF 14 TRBJ1-6 TRBV2
CASSQAPGGTNEKLFF 16 TRBJ1-4 TRBV3-1
CASSPFGSTIYF 12 TRBJ1-3 TRBV7-3
CASSSDGSGTPLHF 14 TRBJ1-6 TRBV6-7
CSAPLPRGTTYNEQFF 16 TRBJ2-1 TRBV20-1
CASTGDRGDYGYTF 14 TRBJ1-2 TRBV2
CATSDNQPTGLETQYF 16 TRBJ2-5 TRBV24-1
CASSTPGDGYTF 12 TRBJ1-2 TRBV2
CASSAGTAPSSYNSPLHF 18 TRBJ1-6 TRBV7-2
CASSLVGQAEEETQYF 16 TRBJ2-5 TRBV7-9
CSVEDGEGYGYTF 13 TRBJ1-2 TRBV29-1
CASSQGRFSYGYTF 14 TRBJ1-2 TRBV11-3